The 9 T cell receptor beta chains given below trace back to one sample, sequenced in a study of OX40 agonist ivuxolimab in advanced cancers. The protocol was immunoSEQ multiplex PCR, while the TCRdb copy is restricted to in-frame clones and leaves out a portion. The sample contains 80,000 or so clones, more than 70% of which appear only once. The specimen was CD4+ or CD8+ T cells sorted from blood, collected in a trial of the OX40 agonist ivuxolimab. The receptors were gathered from an adult with an advanced solid tumor such as melanoma, head and neck, liver or kidney cancer.

V is TRBV4-3 and J is TRBJ2-1, with 8 positions matching TRBD2. Per germline, CDR1 LGHNA and CDR2 YSLEER. V was clipped by 4 bases and J by 2 bases; unmatched bases: 1. This CDR3 spans 14 amino acids. The CDR3 nucleotides read TGCGCCAGCAGCCCACTAGCGGCCTACAATGAGCAGTTCTTC. Its translation: CASSPLAAYNEQFF.

The chain links TRBV4-1 to TRBJ2-3; 10 bases agree with TRBD2. Trimming cost V 0 bases and J 5 bases; bases outside gene matches: 8. This CDR3 has 17 residues. CDR1 and CDR2 (germline): MGHRA, YSYEKL. The CDR3 here is CASSQESAGGPGDTQYF. The DNA of the CDR3 is TGCGCCAGCAGCCAAGAATCAGCGGGAGGGCCGGGAGATACGCAGTATTTT.

Only a few counts were recorded for this clone. The genes are TRBV2 and TRBJ1-5; the D gene is possibly TRBD1 (6 bases). Germline V lookup: CDR1 SNHLY, CDR2 FYNNEI. Trimming stripped 3 bases from V and 8 bases from J, with 14 bases between. The CDR3 totals 14 residues. Here the CDR3 reads CASSDWGLEKPQHF. DNA of the CDR3: TGTGCCAGCAGTGATTGGGGGCTGGAGAAGCCCCAGCATTTT.

V and J are TRBV4-1 and TRBJ1-4, with 7 bases that match TRBD1. Germline V gives CDR1 MGHRA, CDR2 YSYEKL. This CDR3 is 15 amino acids long. V shed 1 base, J shed 4 bases, and the junction held 3 bases outside the gene matches. CDR3 sequence reads: CASSQGDSDNEKLFF. The CDR3 nucleotides are TGCGCCAGCAGCCAAGGGGACAGCGATAATGAAAAACTGTTTTTT.

The chain is built from TRBV4-1 and TRBJ2-7; possible D gene TRBD1, 5 bases. Trimming stripped 0 bases from V and 2 bases from J, with 8 bases between. CDR1 and CDR2 from the germline V gene are MGHRA and YSYEKL. This CDR3 has 14 residues. Written as DNA, the CDR3 is TGCGCCAGCAGCCAAGACAGGGCAACCTACGAGCAGTACTTC. Translating gives CASSQDRATYEQYF.

The V gene is TRBV6-6, the J gene TRBJ1-2; TRBD1 might be the D (5 bases). The CDR3 loop spans 13 amino acids. Germline V gene lookup returns CDR1 MNHNY and CDR2 SVGAGI (reference sequence). Trimming removed 5 bases from V and 8 bases from J, with 15 bases in between. CDR3 DNA sequence: TGTGCCAGCAGTCCGGGGGACGGTCCAGGCTACACCTTC. This sequence encodes CASSPGDGPGYTF.

This chain links TRBV6-1 with TRBJ1-4, with no clear D. The CDR3 sequence is 14 residues long. The germline V and J ends were trimmed by 2 bases and 8 bases, with 12 bases remaining between them. From germline, CDR1 is MNHNS and CDR2 SASEGT. The CDR3 DNA sequence: TGTGCCAGCAGTGAACGAGGCCTCGGCGAAAAACTGTTTTTT. Protein sequence: CASSERGLGEKLFF.

The chain uses TRBV28 and TRBJ1-2, with 9 bases matching TRBD1. The CDR3 is 18 residues long. V lost 5 bases and J lost 6; bases outside the gene matches: 19. CDR1 is MDHEN and CDR2 is SYDVKM in the germline V gene. CDR3 sequence: CASSPLFRDRAAEDGYTF. CDR3 in DNA: TGTGCCAGCAGTCCGCTTTTCCGGGACAGGGCCGCAGAGGATGGCTACACCTTC.

The rearrangement links TRBV6-5 to TRBJ1-2; TRBD1 matches 9 bases. The CDR3 has 15 amino acids. Germline V lookup: CDR1 MNHEY, CDR2 SVGAGI. The junction had 6 bases not matched to a gene; V was cut back by 3 bases and J by 4 bases. The CDR3 nucleotides are TGTGCCAGCAGTTATAGAGCGGGACAGGGCTATGGCTACACCTTC. This encodes CASSYRAGQGYGYTF.